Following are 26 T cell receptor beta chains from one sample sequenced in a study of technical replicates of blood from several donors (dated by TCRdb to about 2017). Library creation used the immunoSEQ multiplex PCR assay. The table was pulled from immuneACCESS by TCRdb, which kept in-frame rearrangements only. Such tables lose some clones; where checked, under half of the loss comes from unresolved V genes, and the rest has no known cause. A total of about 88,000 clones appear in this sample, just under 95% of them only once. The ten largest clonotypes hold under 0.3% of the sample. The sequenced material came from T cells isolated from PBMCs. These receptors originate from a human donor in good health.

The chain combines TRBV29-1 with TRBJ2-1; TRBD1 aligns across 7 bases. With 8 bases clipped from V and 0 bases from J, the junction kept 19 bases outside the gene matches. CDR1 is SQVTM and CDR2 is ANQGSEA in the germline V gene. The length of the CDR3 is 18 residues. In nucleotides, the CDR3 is TGCAGCCACGGCGTAACTATCGAGACAGGGAGCTCCTACAATGAGCAGTTCTTC. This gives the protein CSHGVTIETGSSYNEQFF.

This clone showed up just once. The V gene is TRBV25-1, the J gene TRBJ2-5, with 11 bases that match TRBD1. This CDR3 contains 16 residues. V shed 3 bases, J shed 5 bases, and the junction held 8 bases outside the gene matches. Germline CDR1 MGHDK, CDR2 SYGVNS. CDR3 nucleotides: TGTGCCAGCAGTGAGTGGGACAGGGGGTCAGGGGAGACCCAGTACTTC. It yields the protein CASSEWDRGSGETQYF.

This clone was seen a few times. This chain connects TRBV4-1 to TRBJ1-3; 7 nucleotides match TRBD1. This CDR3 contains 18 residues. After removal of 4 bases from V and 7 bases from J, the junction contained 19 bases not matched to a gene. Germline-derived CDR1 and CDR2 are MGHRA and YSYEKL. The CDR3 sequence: CASSPSRDRGQISNTIYF. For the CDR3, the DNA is TGCGCCAGCAGCCCTAGCAGGGACAGAGGGCAGATCAGTAACACCATATATTTT.

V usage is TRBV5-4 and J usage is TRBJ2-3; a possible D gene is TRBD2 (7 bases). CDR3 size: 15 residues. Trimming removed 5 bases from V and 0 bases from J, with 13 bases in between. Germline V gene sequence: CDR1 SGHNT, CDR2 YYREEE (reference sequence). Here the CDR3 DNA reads TGTGCCAGCAGGTGGGGGGGCTTCAGCACAGATACGCAGTATTTT. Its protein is CASRWGGFSTDTQYF.

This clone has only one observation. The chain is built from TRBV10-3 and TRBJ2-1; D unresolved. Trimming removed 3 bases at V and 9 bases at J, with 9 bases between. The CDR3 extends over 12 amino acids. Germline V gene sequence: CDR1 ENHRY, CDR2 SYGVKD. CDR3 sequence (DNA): TGTGCCATCAGTGACGTAGAGAGTGAGCAGTTCTTC. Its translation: CAISDVESEQFF.

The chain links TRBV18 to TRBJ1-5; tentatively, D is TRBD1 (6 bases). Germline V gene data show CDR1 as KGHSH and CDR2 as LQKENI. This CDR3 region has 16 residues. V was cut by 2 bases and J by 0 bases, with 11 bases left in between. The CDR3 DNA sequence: TGTGCCAGCTCACCAGCCCCGACAGGTAGCAATCAGCCCCAGCATTTT. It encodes CASSPAPTGSNQPQHF.

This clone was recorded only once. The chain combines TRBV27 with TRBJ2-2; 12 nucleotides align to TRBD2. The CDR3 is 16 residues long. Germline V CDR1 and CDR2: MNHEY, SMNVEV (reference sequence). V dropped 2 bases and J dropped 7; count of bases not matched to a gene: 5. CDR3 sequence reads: CASSLPTSGRGGELFF. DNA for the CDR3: TGTGCCAGCAGTTTACCGACTAGCGGGAGAGGCGGGGAGCTGTTTTTT.

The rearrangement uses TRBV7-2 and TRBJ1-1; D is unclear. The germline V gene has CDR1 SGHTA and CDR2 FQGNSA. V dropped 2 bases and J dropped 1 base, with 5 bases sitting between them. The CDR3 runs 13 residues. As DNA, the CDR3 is TGTGCCAGCAGCTTACCATCGAACACTGAAGCTTTCTTT. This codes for CASSLPSNTEAFF.

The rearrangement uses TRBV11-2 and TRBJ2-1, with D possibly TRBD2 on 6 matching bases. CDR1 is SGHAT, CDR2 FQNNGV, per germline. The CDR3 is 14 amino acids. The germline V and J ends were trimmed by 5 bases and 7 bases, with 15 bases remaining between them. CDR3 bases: TGTGCCAGCAGCCTCTGGAGGGCCCGGAATGAGCAGTTCTTC. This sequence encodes CASSLWRARNEQFF.

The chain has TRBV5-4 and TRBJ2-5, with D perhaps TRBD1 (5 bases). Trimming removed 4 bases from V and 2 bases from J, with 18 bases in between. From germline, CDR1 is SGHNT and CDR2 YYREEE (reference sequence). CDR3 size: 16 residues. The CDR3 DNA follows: TGTGCCAGCAGCCCTCGAGCAGGGCAGTGGCAAGAGACCCAGTACTTC. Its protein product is CASSPRAGQWQETQYF.

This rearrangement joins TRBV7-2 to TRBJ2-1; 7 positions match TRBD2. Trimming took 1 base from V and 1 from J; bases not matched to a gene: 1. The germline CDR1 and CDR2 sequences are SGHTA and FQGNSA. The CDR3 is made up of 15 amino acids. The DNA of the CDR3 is TGTGCCAGCAGCTTAGGCGGGGGATCCTACAATGAGCAGTTCTTC. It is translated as CASSLGGGSYNEQFF.

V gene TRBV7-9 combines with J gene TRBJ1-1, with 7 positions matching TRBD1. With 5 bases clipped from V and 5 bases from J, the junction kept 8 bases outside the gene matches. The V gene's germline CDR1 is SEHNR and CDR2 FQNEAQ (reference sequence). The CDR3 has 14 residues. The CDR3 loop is CASSKDRFKTEAFF. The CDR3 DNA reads TGTGCCAGCAGCAAGGACAGGTTTAAGACTGAAGCTTTCTTT.

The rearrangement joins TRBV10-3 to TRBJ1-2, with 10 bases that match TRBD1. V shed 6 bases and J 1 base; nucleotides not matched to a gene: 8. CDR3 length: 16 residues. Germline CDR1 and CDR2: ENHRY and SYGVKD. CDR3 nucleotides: TGTGCCATCAGAGCCGGGACAGGGGCTAGTAACTATGGCTACACCTTC. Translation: CAIRAGTGASNYGYTF.

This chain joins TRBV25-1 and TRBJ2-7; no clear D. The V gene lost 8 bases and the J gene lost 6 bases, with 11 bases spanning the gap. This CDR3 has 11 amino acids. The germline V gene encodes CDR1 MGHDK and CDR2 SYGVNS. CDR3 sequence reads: CASGHITEQYF. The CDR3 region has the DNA TGTGCCAGCGGCCACATTACCGAGCAGTACTTC.

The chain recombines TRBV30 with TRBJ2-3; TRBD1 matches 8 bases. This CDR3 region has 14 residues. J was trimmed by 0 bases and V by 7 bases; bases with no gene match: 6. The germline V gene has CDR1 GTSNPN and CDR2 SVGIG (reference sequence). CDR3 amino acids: CASDRGDSTDTQYF. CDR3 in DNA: TGTGCCTCTGACAGGGGCGATAGCACAGATACGCAGTATTTT.

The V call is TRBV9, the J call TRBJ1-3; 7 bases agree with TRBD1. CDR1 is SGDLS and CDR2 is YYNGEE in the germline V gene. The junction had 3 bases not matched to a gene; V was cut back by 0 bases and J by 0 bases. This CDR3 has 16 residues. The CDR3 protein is CASSVGGGSSGNTIYF. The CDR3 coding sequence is TGTGCCAGCAGCGTAGGAGGGGGCTCCTCTGGAAACACCATATATTTT. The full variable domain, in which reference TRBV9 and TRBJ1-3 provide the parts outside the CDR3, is DSGVTQTPKHLITATGQRVTLRCSPRSGDLSVYWYQQSLDQGLQFLIQYYNGEERAKGNILERFSAQQFPDLHSELNLSSLELGDSALYFCASSVGGGSSGNTIYFGEGSWLTVV.

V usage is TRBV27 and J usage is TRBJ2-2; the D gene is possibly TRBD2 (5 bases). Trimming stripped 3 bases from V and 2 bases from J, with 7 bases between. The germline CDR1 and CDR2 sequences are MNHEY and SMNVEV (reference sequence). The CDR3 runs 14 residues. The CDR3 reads CASSFGLNTGELFF. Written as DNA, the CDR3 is TGTGCCAGCAGTTTCGGACTTAACACCGGGGAGCTGTTTTTT.

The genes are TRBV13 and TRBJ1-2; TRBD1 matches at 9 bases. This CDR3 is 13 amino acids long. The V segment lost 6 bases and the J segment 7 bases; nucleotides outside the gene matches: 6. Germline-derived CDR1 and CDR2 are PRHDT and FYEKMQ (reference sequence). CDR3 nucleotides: TGTGCCAGCAGTGGACAGGGGAAAAGTGGCTACACCTTC. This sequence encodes CASSGQGKSGYTF.

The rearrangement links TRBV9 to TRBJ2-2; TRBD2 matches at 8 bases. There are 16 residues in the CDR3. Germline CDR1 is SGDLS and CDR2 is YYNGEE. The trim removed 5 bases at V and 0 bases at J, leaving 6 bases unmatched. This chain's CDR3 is CASRYGGETNTGELFF. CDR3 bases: TGTGCCAGCAGATACGGGGGGGAAACGAACACCGGGGAGCTGTTTTTT.

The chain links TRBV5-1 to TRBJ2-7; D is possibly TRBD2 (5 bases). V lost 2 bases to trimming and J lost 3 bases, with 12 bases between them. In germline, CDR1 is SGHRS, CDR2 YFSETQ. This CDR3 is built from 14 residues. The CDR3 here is CASSLIRGDYEQYF. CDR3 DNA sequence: TGCGCCAGCAGCTTAATCCGGGGAGACTACGAGCAGTACTTC.

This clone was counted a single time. CDR3 nucleotide sequence: TGCGCCAGCAGCTTGGTACAGCAGAACACTGAAGCTTTCTTT. It yields the protein CASSLVQQNTEAFF. The chain recombines TRBV5-1 with TRBJ1-1, with no clear D. Trimming took 0 bases from V and 1 from J, leaving 7 bases between them. CDR3 size: 14 residues. Germline values: CDR1 SGHRS, CDR2 YFSETQ. Supplemented by reference TRBV5-1 and TRBJ1-1, the full variable domain reads KAGVTQTPRYLIKTRGQQVTLSCSPISGHRSVSWYQQTPGQGLQFLFEYFSETQRNKGNFPGRFSGRQFSNSRSEMNVSTLELGDSALYLCASSLVQQNTEAFFGQGTRLTVV.

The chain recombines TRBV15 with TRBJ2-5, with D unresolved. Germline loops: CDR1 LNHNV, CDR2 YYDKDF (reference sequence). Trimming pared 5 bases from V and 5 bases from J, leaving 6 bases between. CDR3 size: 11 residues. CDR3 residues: CATSLQETQYF. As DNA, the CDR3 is TGTGCCACCAGCTTACAGGAGACCCAGTACTTC.

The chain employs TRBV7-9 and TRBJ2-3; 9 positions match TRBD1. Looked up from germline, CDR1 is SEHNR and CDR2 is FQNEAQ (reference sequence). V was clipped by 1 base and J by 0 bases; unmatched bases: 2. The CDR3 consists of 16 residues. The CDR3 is CASSLGGTGSTDTQYF. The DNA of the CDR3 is TGTGCCAGCAGCTTAGGGGGGACAGGGAGCACAGATACGCAGTATTTT.

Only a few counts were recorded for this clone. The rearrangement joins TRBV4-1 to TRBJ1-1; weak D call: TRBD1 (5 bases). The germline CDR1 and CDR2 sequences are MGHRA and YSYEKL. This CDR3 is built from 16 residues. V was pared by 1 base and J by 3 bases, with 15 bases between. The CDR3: CASSQAPSRDYTEAFF. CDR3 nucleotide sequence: TGCGCCAGCAGCCAAGCCCCCAGCAGGGATTACACTGAAGCTTTCTTT.

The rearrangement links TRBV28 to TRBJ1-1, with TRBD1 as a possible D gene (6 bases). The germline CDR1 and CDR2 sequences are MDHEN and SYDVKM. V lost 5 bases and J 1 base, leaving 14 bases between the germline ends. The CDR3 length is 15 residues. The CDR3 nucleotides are TGTGCCAGCAGTGGGAATGGCAGGGGGAACACTGAAGCTTTCTTT. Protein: CASSGNGRGNTEAFF.

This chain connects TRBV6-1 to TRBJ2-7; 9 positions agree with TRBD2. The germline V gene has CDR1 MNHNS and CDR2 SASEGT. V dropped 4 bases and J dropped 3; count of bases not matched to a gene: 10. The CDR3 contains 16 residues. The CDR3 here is CASSASLSGGYYEQYF. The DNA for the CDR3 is TGTGCCAGCAGTGCTTCCCTTAGCGGGGGATACTACGAGCAGTACTTC.